The clone carrying this T cell receptor (beta chain) was detected a few times. Its antigen is undetermined. TCRdb's table, derived via immunoSEQ multiplex PCR, lists solely in-frame clones and lacks some. The table records some 150,000 clones, about 85% of them present only once. This sample was taken from a study of T cell responses to AZD1222 COVID-19 vaccine. Study-level points and caveats: Only after the peak T cell response were repertoires sampled. Only a handful of AZD1222 recipients, more than five in all, had baseline seropositivity.

The germline CDR1 and CDR2 sequences are SGHTA and FQGNSA. The CDR3 extends over 16 amino acids. The V end was cut by 7 bases, the J end by 2 bases, with 20 bases between. V gene TRBV7-2 combines with J gene TRBJ1-2; D is unclear. The sequence was collected from an adult who had recovered from COVID-19. The sample was peripheral blood, taken after recovery from COVID-19. The CDR3 coding sequence is TGTGCCAGCAAGTCCCTTACGGGGAGCCGGAACTATGGCTACACCTTC. Its protein is CASKSLTGSRNYGYTF.